This T cell receptor beta chain appears in the sequencing data of a study of blood T cell repertoires in COVID-19. Study details: Sample material is recorded as cDNA or gDNA derived from T cells, B-cell-depleted T cells, or PBMCs.

The repertoire was sequenced with immunoSEQ multiplex PCR; TCRdb's copy has only in-frame clones and lacks some. The repertoire holds tens of thousands of clones, with about four fifths as singletons. Between the trimmed V and J ends, which lost 4 bases and 4 bases, there was a span of 17 bases. CDR3 length equals 16 residues. Germline V lookup: CDR1 SNHLY, CDR2 FYNNEI. The chain recombines TRBV2 with TRBJ1-3; weak D call: TRBD1 (5 bases). What was sequenced was peripheral blood. The receptor's source is a woman in her sixties or seventies with acute or convalescent COVID-19. CDR3 loop: CASSVGQANSGNTIYF. CDR3 DNA: TGTGCCAGCAGTGTGGGGCAGGCAAACTCCGGAAACACCATATATTTT.